This passage covers 8 T cell receptor beta chains from one sample sequenced in a study of T cells in Graves' hyperthyroidism and ophthalmopathy. Amplified TCR beta CDR3 regions came from RNA transcripts. The TCR CDR3 was amplified in a first-round RT-PCR using the HTBI primer set. TCRdb re-derived calls from the multiplex PCR reads in MiXCR, one entry per CDR3 protein. The sample holds nearly 600,000 distinct CDR3 sequences; more than 13% are singletons and the top ten take roughly 7%. Sample: blood. These TCRs come from a young woman with Graves' ophthalmopathy.

This clonotype was counted at least ten times. The rearrangement uses TRBV5-1 and TRBJ2-2; D perhaps matches TRBD1 (6 bases). In germline, CDR1 is SGHRS, CDR2 YFSETQ. The V and J ends lost 4 bases and 0 bases respectively, with 22 bases between them. This CDR3 has 19 residues. The chain's CDR3 is CASSRPPRQDLANTGELFF. CDR3 in DNA: TGCGCCAGCAGCCGCCCCCCCCGACAGGACCTGGCGAACACCGGGGAGCTGTTTTTT.

Many counts were recorded for this clonotype. The rearrangement links TRBV11-2 to TRBJ2-1; D call uncertain. V shed 0 bases and J shed 7 bases, with 13 bases lying between them. The germline V gene encodes CDR1 SGHAT and CDR2 FQNNGV. CDR3 length: 15 amino acids. Here the CDR3 DNA reads TGTGCCAGCAGCTTAGATAGGACCCCTGGGAATGAGCAGTTCTTC. Protein: CASSLDRTPGNEQFF. The entire variable domain, with the rest obtained from reference TRBV11-2 and TRBJ2-1, is as follows: EAGVAQSPRYKIIEKRQSVAFWCNPISGHATLYWYQQILGQGPKLLIQFQNNGVVDDSQLPKDRFSAERLKGVDSTLKIQPAKLEDSAVYLCASSLDRTPGNEQFFGPGTRLTVL.

V and J are TRBV2 and TRBJ2-5; no firm D call. The CDR3 contains 15 residues. Germline CDR1 reads SNHLY; CDR2 reads FYNNEI. Trimming took 1 base from V and 5 from J, leaving 14 bases between them. As DNA, the CDR3 is TGTGCCAGCAGTGAAGACCCCGGGCCCCGGGAGACCCAGTACTTC. This encodes CASSEDPGPRETQYF.

Many counts were recorded for this clonotype. The gene calls are TRBV11-2 and TRBJ2-3; 12 bases line up with TRBD2. CDR3 size: 15 residues. The germline gives CDR1 SGHAT, CDR2 FQNNGV. The CDR3, as DNA: TGTGCTCTAGGGGGGACTAGCGGGAGCACAGATACGCAGTATTTT. Translation gives CALGGTSGSTDTQYF.

The genes are TRBV10-3 and TRBJ2-7; D is unclear. The CDR3 loop spans 12 amino acids. Germline CDR1 and CDR2: ENHRY and SYGVKD. Between the trimmed V and J ends, which lost 3 bases and 2 bases, there was a span of 5 bases. The CDR3 loop is CAISENAYEQYF. For the CDR3, the DNA is TGTGCCATCAGTGAAAACGCCTACGAGCAGTACTTC.

The chain joins TRBV4-3 to TRBJ2-2; 7 bases line up with TRBD1. The V gene's germline CDR1 is LGHNA and CDR2 YSLEER. The CDR3 length is 15 residues. The V segment lost 4 bases and the J segment 5 bases; nucleotides outside the gene matches: 7. The CDR3 loop is CASSPTGLVTGELFF. The CDR3, as DNA: TGCGCCAGCAGCCCGACAGGGCTTGTAACCGGGGAGCTGTTTTTT.

Ten or more counts support this clonotype. The rearrangement uses TRBV7-9 and TRBJ1-6; 10 nucleotides agree with TRBD1. Germline V gene lookup returns CDR1 SEHNR and CDR2 FQNEAQ (reference sequence). The CDR3 is 15 residues long. The V and J ends lost 6 bases and 10 bases, in that order; junction bases with no gene match: 9. The CDR3: CASRPDRGLLSPLHF. In nucleotides, the CDR3 is TGTGCCAGCAGACCCGACAGGGGGCTACTGTCACCCCTCCACTTT.

This chain joins TRBV27 and TRBJ2-3; 8 bases fit TRBD2. The J segment lost 7 bases and the V segment lost 4 bases, leaving 13 bases of the junction unmatched. The CDR3 length is 16 residues. From germline, CDR1 is MNHEY and CDR2 SMNVEV (reference sequence). The CDR3 sequence is CASSSYGRAPENTQYF. In DNA form, the CDR3 reads TGTGCCAGCAGTTCATACGGGAGGGCCCCCGAGAATACGCAGTATTTT.